This T cell receptor (beta chain) was sequenced in a study of T cell responses to AZD1222 COVID-19 vaccine. Findings and caveats of the study: No repertoire was sampled before or during the peak T cell response, only after it. Seropositive status at baseline applied to only 5 to 7 AZD1222 recipients.

The assay was immunoSEQ multiplex PCR, and TCRdb's table has in-frame clones only and misses some. The sample consists of around 100,000 clones, about nine tenths of them appearing once. Concerning this clone itself: As yet, its antigen is unknown.

The CDR3 contains 14 residues. The germline V gene has CDR1 MDHEN and CDR2 SYDVKM. The germline V and J ends were trimmed by 1 base and 11 bases, with 17 bases remaining between them. This sample comprised peripheral blood, obtained on day 0 of AZD1222 vaccination. This sequence joins TRBV28 and TRBJ1-1, with D perhaps TRBD1 (5 bases). This clonotype was sampled from an adult in good health. For the CDR3, the DNA is TGTGCCAGCAGTTTATTGATCCCCGACAGAGGCGCTTTCTTT. This codes for CASSLLIPDRGAFF. Together with reference TRBV28 and TRBJ1-1, the CDR3 gives the full variable domain: DVKVTQSSRYLVKRTGEKVFLECVQDMDHENMFWYRQDPGLGLRLIYFSYDVKMKEKGDIPEGYSVSREKKERFSLILESASTNQTSMYLCASSLLIPDRGAFFGQGTRLTVV.